The sequence of this TCR beta chain was determined in a study of cytomegalovirus exposure and HLA in healthy donors. Study-wide background: Across 300 to 400 genotyped donors, roughly 80% landed in the Caucasian-associated ancestry cluster. The study's findings and limits: A later analysis found TCR association rates differed by HLA locus, highest for DRB1 and lowest for HLA-C. Altogether, some 170 TCR beta chains were recorded as cytomegalovirus-associated.

Points on this clone: Its antigen remains unknown.

Donors counted as nominally healthy when sampled, yet unrecorded immune exposures were likely. This CDR3 is built from 15 residues. V shed 4 bases, J shed 6 bases, and the junction held 7 bases outside the gene matches. Germline V gene data show CDR1 as MNHEY and CDR2 as SMNVEV (reference sequence). The study ran its PCR with 60 Vbeta and 13 Jbeta primers. Measured with immunoSEQ multiplex PCR; TCRdb has only the in-frame clones, and not every one. There are tens of thousands of clones in the sample; about 73% occur only once, and approximately 4.6% lies in the top ten. The TCR comes from a middle-aged man in good health and CMV-seronegative. The sample taken for sequencing was PBMCs. V and J are TRBV27 and TRBJ2-1; TRBD1 matches at 9 bases. The CDR3, as DNA: TGTGCCAGCAGTTCGGGACAGGGAATTCTCAATGAGCAGTTCTTC. This codes for CASSSGQGILNEQFF.